These 16 T cell receptor beta chains share one sample of origin, sequenced in a study of Ad26.COV2.S vaccination and SARS-CoV-2 variants. Described treatment: some 19 received Ad26.COV2.S at low or high dose, single or two shots; a few received placebo; per-sample allocation not given. Following the first vaccine or placebo injection, samples were taken on day 63. Sequencing was performed with immunoSEQ multiplex PCR; in TCRdb, only in-frame clones are kept and a portion is missing. The profile shows hundreds of thousands of clones, 83% of them singletons. Sample: peripheral blood, taken in a trial of Ad26.COV2.S vaccine versus placebo. The receptors originated from a person aged 18-60 years who received the Ad26.COV2.S COVID-19 vaccine or a placebo.

The chain is built from TRBV11-2 and TRBJ2-7, with D uncertain. The CDR3 runs to 12 residues. In germline, CDR1 is SGHAT, CDR2 FQNNGV. V was cut by 6 bases and J by 1 base, with 7 bases left in between. CDR3 residues: CASRGSSYEQYF. The CDR3 nucleotides read TGTGCCAGCAGAGGCAGTTCCTACGAGCAGTACTTC. Together with reference TRBV11-2 and TRBJ2-7, the CDR3 gives the full variable domain: EAGVAQSPRYKIIEKRQSVAFWCNPISGHATLYWYQQILGQGPKLLIQFQNNGVVDDSQLPKDRFSAERLKGVDSTLKIQPAKLEDSAVYLCASRGSSYEQYFGPGTRLTVT.

This clone was picked up a small number of times. This chain links TRBV4-1 with TRBJ2-7, with D perhaps TRBD1 (5 bases). Germline-derived CDR1 and CDR2 are MGHRA and YSYEKL. V lost 2 bases, J lost 7 bases, and 15 bases lay in between. The CDR3 sequence is 14 residues long. The CDR3 here is CASSQQEQGEEQYF. In DNA form, the CDR3 reads TGCGCCAGCAGCCAACAGGAGCAGGGTGAAGAGCAGTACTTC.

The genes are TRBV5-1 and TRBJ1-2; D possibly corresponds to TRBD1 (5 bases). Per germline, CDR1 SGHRS and CDR2 YFSETQ. The CDR3 sequence is 15 residues long. V was cut by 0 bases and J by 7 bases, with 16 bases left in between. DNA for the CDR3: TGCGCCAGCAGCTTGGACGTGGGGCGTGAGGGTGGCTACACCTTC. Translation: CASSLDVGREGGYTF.

The genes are TRBV5-5 and TRBJ2-7, with unresolved D. The V gene lost 2 bases and the J gene lost 0 bases, with 12 bases spanning the gap. CDR1 and CDR2 (germline): SGHKS, YYEKEE (reference sequence). This CDR3 has 15 amino acids. CDR3 region: CASSFYSDVSYEQYF. CDR3 sequence (DNA): TGTGCCAGCAGCTTCTACTCGGACGTCTCCTACGAGCAGTACTTC.

The chain is built from TRBV3-1 (or the pseudogene TRBV3-2) and TRBJ2-7; 7 bases are shared with TRBD1. V lost 4 bases and J lost 2; bases outside the gene matches: 8. The CDR3 is 15 residues long. Germline V CDR1 and CDR2: LGHDT, YNNKEL (reference sequence). CDR3 in DNA: TGTGCCAGCAGCCCCTGGCAGGGGGACACCTACGAGCAGTACTTC. Amino acid sequence: CASSPWQGDTYEQYF.

The genes are TRBV4-1 and TRBJ2-7, with 7 bases identical to TRBD2. This CDR3 comprises 14 residues. The V segment lost 4 bases and the J segment 2 bases; nucleotides outside the gene matches: 5. Germline CDR1 MGHRA, CDR2 YSYEKL. CDR3: CASSRGLVPYEQYF. The CDR3 nucleotides read TGCGCCAGCAGCCGTGGACTAGTACCCTACGAGCAGTACTTC.

This clone showed up just a few times. V usage is TRBV5-1 and J usage is TRBJ1-3; no reliable D call. V was trimmed by 6 bases and J by 0 bases, leaving 7 bases between them. The CDR3 contains 13 residues. CDR1 and CDR2 from the germline V gene are SGHRS and YFSETQ. The CDR3, as DNA: TGCGCCAGCAAGGGTTACTCTGGAAACACCATATATTTT. Its protein is CASKGYSGNTIYF.

The chain employs TRBV20-1 and TRBJ2-1; D gene unclear. V was shortened by 4 bases and J by 6 bases, with 7 bases between the two germline ends. The CDR3 is 11 amino acids. The germline V gene has CDR1 DFQATT and CDR2 SNEGSKA (reference sequence). The CDR3 loop is CSATPFNEQFF. The CDR3 DNA is TGCAGTGCTACCCCTTTCAATGAGCAGTTCTTC.

This chain uses TRBV7-9 with TRBJ1-3, with D maybe TRBD1 (5 bases). Germline V lookup: CDR1 SEHNR, CDR2 FQNEAQ (reference sequence). V lost 3 bases and J lost 4, with 13 bases in between. The length of the CDR3 is 15 residues. The CDR3 nucleotides read TGTGCCAGCAGCTTCCGGGGGGTAGGAGGAAACACCATATATTTT. This gives the protein CASSFRGVGGNTIYF.

The CDR3 loop is CASSLATGGRTGELFF. As DNA, the CDR3 is TGTGCCAGCAGCTTAGCGACAGGGGGCCGGACCGGGGAGCTGTTTTTT. The chain recombines TRBV11-2 with TRBJ2-2; TRBD1 aligns across 10 bases. The CDR3 sequence is 16 residues long. Trimming at V came to 1 base and at J to 5 bases, leaving 4 bases not matched to a gene. The germline CDR1 and CDR2 sequences are SGHAT and FQNNGV.

There are a few counts of this clone. The chain recombines TRBV7-3 with TRBJ1-5; weak D call: TRBD1 (6 bases). Germline V gives CDR1 SGHTA, CDR2 FQGTGA. CDR3 length: 15 residues. Trimming removed 5 bases at V and 7 bases at J, with 18 bases between. This CDR3 reads CASSPRGGVGQPQHF. The CDR3 DNA sequence: TGTGCCAGCAGCCCACGAGGGGGGGTAGGACAGCCCCAGCATTTT.

In its sample, this clone was seen once. The chain carries TRBV3-1 (or the pseudogene TRBV3-2) and TRBJ2-7; D is possibly TRBD1 or TRBD2 (6 bases each). The CDR3 spans 16 residues. V was cut by 4 bases and J by 7 bases, with 23 bases left in between. The V gene's germline CDR1 is LGHDT and CDR2 YNNKEL (reference sequence). The CDR3: CASSPRGGFTRREQYF. The CDR3 nucleotides are TGTGCCAGCAGCCCTCGAGGGGGGTTTACGAGAAGGGAGCAGTACTTC.

This rearrangement joins TRBV4-3 to TRBJ1-2, with 7 nucleotides matching TRBD1. This CDR3 is 15 amino acids long. Trimming cost V 1 base and J 4 bases; bases outside gene matches: 6. Germline V CDR1 and CDR2: LGHNA, YSLEER. CDR3 sequence (DNA): TGCGCCAGCAGCCAAGGTACGGGACAGATCTATGGCTACACCTTC. Translating gives CASSQGTGQIYGYTF.

The rearrangement links TRBV4-1 to TRBJ2-1; D possibly corresponds to TRBD2 (6 bases). CDR3 length: 17 amino acids. V was shortened by 0 bases and J by 4 bases, with 16 bases between the two germline ends. CDR1 and CDR2 (germline): MGHRA, YSYEKL. For the CDR3, the DNA is TGCGCCAGCAGCCAAGAAAGTCGGGCTAGCGCTTACAATGAGCAGTTCTTC. Residues: CASSQESRASAYNEQFF.

The J gene is TRBJ1-2, the V gene TRBV2; 7 positions agree with TRBD1. Germline CDR1 SNHLY, CDR2 FYNNEI. The CDR3 is 12 amino acids. J lost 7 bases, V lost 5 bases, and 4 bases had no gene match. CDR3 amino acids: CASSRRTGGYTF. The DNA for the CDR3 is TGTGCCAGCAGTCGCCGGACAGGTGGCTACACCTTC.

The chain employs TRBV6-6 and TRBJ2-7, with D hard to call. From germline, CDR1 is MNHNY and CDR2 SVGAGI (reference sequence). The CDR3 runs to 14 residues. V was shortened by 8 bases and J by 0 bases, with 14 bases between the two germline ends. The CDR3: CASQGPWSSYEQYF. In DNA form, the CDR3 reads TGTGCCAGCCAAGGGCCCTGGAGCTCCTACGAGCAGTACTTC.